This is a list of T cell receptor beta chains from one sample in a study of blood T cell repertoires in COVID-19. The method was immunoSEQ multiplex PCR; TCRdb's version includes in-frame clones alone and lacks a portion of them. The sample consists of fewer than 200,000 clones, just over 85% of them appearing once. Sequencing used PBMCs or T cells enriched from blood (not recorded which). Source of these receptors: a woman under 30 who had recovered from COVID-19. Each CDR3 is given with its conserved first and last residue. D genes are given only for firm matches. Size values are once, few and many counts, or a class for expanded clones, and some rows have none.

>TRBV5-5|TRBJ2-3|TRBD2|-
CASSLAVFPSTDTQYF
TGTGCCAGCAGCCTAGCGGTTTTCCCTAGCACAGATACGCAGTATTTT
>TRBV7-8|TRBJ2-7|TRBD2|-
CASSSIWSGVTYEQYF
TGTGCCAGCAGCTCAATATGGAGCGGGGTGACCTACGAGCAGTACTTC
>TRBV5-1|TRBJ2-7|TRBD2|-
CASSLVFSGSGALREQYF
TGCGCCAGCAGCTTGGTTTTTAGCGGGAGCGGGGCACTGAGGGAGCAGTACTTC
>TRBV18|TRBJ1-4|-|-
CASSPYSSSEKLFF
TGTGCCAGCTCACCCTATTCGAGTAGCGAAAAACTGTTTTTT
>TRBV28|TRBJ2-5|TRBD1|-
CASRFQGALQETQYF
TGTGCCAGCAGGTTTCAGGGGGCGCTCCAAGAGACCCAGTACTTC
>TRBV5-5|TRBJ1-3|-|once
CASSSEATSSGNTIYF
TGTGCCAGCAGCTCCGAGGCAACGAGCTCTGGAAACACCATATATTTT
>TRBV6-6|TRBJ2-7|-|-
CASSYPGGDYEQYF
TGTGCCAGCAGTTACCCAGGAGGGGATTACGAGCAGTACTTC
>TRBV6-6|TRBJ2-5|TRBD2|-
CASSRGGASGSRETQYF
TGTGCCAGCAGTCGGGGGGGGGCGAGCGGGAGTAGAGAGACCCAGTACTTC
>TRBV6-5|TRBJ2-2|TRBD2|-
CASSSGTSGGELFF
TGTGCCAGCAGTTCAGGGACTAGCGGTGGGGAGCTGTTTTTT
>TRBV6-2/TRBV6-3|TRBJ2-3|TRBD2|once
CASSYSYLAGVLDTQYF
TGTGCCAGCAGTTACTCGTATCTAGCGGGGGTGCTGGATACGCAGTATTTT
>TRBV6-1|TRBJ2-7|TRBD2|-
CASSEPGLASYEQYF
TGTGCCAGCAGTGAACCCGGACTAGCCTCCTACGAGCAGTACTTC
>TRBV2|TRBJ2-5|TRBD2|-
CASSEVAGGLGETQYF
TGTGCCAGCAGTGAAGTAGCGGGAGGATTGGGAGAGACCCAGTACTTC
>TRBV7-6|TRBJ2-1|TRBD2|-
CASSPLLAGSPQNEQFF
TGTGCCAGCAGCCCCCTCCTAGCGGGGTCCCCACAGAATGAGCAGTTCTTC
>TRBV4-1|TRBJ2-7|-|-
CASSQGWTDTNEQYF
TGCGCCAGCAGCCAAGGATGGACAGATACGAACGAGCAGTACTTC
>TRBV12-3/TRBV12-4|TRBJ1-2|-|once
CASSFYYGYTF
TGTGCCAGCAGTTTCTACTATGGCTACACCTTC
>TRBV7-9|TRBJ1-1|-|-
CASSLAQEVNTEAFF
TGTGCCAGCAGCTTAGCGCAGGAGGTGAACACTGAAGCTTTCTTT
>TRBV28|TRBJ2-5|-|-
CASSHRDNQETQYF
TGTGCCAGCAGTCATCGGGACAACCAAGAGACCCAGTACTTC
>TRBV19|TRBJ1-2|-|-
CASSANQGASYGYTF
TGTGCCAGTAGTGCCAATCAGGGTGCATCGTATGGCTACACCTTC
>TRBV6-5|TRBJ1-3|TRBD1|-
CASRYSQGGGNTIYF
TGTGCCAGCAGATACTCACAGGGGGGCGGAAACACCATATATTTT
>TRBV28|TRBJ2-2|-|-
CASKETGNTGELFF
TGTGCCAGCAAGGAAACAGGGAACACCGGGGAGCTGTTTTTT
>TRBV2|TRBJ2-7|-|-
CASTLSDSGNEQYF
TGTGCCAGCACTCTCTCGGACAGCGGCAACGAGCAGTACTTC
>TRBV9|TRBJ2-3|-|-
CASSVDSSTDTQYF
TGTGCCAGCAGCGTAGACTCCAGCACAGATACGCAGTATTTT